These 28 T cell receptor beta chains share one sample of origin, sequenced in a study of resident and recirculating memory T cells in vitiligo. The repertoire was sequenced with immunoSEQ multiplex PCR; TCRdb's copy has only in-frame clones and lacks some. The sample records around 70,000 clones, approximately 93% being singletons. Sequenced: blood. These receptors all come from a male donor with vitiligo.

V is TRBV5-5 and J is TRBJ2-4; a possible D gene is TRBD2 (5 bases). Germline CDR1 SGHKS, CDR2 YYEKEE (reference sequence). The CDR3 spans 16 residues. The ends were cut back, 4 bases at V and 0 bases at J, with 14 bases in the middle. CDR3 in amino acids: CASSPLEGLAKNIQYF. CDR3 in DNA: TGTGCCAGCAGCCCACTCGAGGGTCTAGCCAAAAACATTCAGTACTTC.

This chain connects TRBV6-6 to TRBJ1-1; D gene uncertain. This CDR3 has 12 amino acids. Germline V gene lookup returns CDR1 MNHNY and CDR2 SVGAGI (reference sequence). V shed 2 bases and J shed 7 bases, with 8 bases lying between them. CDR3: CASSYLTDEAFF. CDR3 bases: TGTGCCAGCAGTTACCTCACAGATGAAGCTTTCTTT.

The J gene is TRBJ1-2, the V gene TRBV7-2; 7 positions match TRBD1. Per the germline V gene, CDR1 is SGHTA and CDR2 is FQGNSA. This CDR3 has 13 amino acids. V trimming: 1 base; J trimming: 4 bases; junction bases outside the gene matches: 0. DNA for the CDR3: TGTGCCAGCAGCTTAGGACAGGGCTATGGCTACACCTTC. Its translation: CASSLGQGYGYTF.

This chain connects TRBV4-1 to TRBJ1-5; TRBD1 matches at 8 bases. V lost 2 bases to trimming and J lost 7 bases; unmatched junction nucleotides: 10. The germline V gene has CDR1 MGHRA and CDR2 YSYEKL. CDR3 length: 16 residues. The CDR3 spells CASSQLLGQGGQPQHF. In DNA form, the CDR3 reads TGCGCCAGCAGCCAACTCCTCGGACAGGGTGGACAGCCCCAGCATTTT.

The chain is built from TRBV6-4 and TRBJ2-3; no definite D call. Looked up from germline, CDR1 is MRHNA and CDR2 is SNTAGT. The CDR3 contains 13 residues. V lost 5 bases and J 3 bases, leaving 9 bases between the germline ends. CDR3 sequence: CASSSRETDTQYF. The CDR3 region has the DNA TGTGCCAGCAGTTCCCGCGAGACAGATACGCAGTATTTT.

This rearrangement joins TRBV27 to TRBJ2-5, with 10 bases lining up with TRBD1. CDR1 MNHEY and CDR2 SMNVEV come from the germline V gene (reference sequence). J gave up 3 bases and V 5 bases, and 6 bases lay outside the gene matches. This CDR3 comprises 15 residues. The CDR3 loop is CASSAAGTGEETQYF. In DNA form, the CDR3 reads TGTGCCAGCAGTGCCGCCGGGACAGGGGAAGAGACCCAGTACTTC.

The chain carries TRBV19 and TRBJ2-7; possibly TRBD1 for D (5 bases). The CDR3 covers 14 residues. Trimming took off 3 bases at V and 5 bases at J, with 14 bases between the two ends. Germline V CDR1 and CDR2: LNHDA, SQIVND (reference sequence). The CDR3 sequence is CASSMSRARNEQYF. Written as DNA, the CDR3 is TGTGCCAGTAGTATGTCCAGGGCGAGGAACGAGCAGTACTTC.

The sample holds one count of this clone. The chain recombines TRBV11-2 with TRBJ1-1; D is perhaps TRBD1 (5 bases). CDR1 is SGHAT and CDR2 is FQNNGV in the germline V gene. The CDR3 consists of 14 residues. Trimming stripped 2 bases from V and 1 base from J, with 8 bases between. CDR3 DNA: TGTGCCAGCAGCTTACGGGGGGGGAACACTGAAGCTTTCTTT. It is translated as CASSLRGGNTEAFF.

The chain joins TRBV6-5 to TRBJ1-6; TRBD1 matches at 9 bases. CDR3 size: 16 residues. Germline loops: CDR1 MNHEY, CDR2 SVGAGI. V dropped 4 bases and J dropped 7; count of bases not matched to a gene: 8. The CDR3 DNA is TGTGCCAGCAGTTTCCGACAGGGGGATGGGAATTCACCCCTCCACTTT. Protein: CASSFRQGDGNSPLHF.

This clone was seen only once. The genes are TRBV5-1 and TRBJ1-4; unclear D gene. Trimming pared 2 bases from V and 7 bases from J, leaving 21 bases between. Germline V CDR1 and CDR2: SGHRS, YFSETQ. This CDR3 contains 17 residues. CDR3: CASSLRRPDLVGEKLFF. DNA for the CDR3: TGCGCCAGCAGCTTACGACGACCGGACTTAGTCGGTGAAAAACTGTTTTTT. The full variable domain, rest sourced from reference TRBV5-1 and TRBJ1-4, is KAGVTQTPRYLIKTRGQQVTLSCSPISGHRSVSWYQQTPGQGLQFLFEYFSETQRNKGNFPGRFSGRQFSNSRSEMNVSTLELGDSALYLCASSLRRPDLVGEKLFFGSGTQLSVL.

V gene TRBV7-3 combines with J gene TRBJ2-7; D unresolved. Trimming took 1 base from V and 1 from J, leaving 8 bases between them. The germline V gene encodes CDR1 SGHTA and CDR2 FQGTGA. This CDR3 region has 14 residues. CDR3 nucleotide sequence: TGTGCCAGCAGCTTAAATGGCGGTTCCTACGAGCAGTACTTC. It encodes CASSLNGGSYEQYF.

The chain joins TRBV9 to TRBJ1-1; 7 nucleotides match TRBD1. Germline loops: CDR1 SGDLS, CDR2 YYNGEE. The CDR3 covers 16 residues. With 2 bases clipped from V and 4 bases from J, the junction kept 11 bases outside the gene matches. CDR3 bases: TGTGCCAGCAGCGTGACAGGGAAGAGGCCTTTCACTGAAGCTTTCTTT. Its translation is CASSVTGKRPFTEAFF.

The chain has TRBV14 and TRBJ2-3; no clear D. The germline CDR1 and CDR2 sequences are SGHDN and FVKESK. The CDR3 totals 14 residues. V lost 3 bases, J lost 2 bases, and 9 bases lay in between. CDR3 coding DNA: TGTGCCAGCAGCCAGGGCAGAGCCACAGATACGCAGTATTTT. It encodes CASSQGRATDTQYF.

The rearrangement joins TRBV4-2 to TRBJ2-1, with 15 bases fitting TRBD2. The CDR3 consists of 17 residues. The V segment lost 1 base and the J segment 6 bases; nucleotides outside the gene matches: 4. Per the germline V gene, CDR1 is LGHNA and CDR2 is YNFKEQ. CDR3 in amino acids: CASSQGTSGGAVNEQFF. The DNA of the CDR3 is TGTGCCAGCAGCCAAGGGACTAGCGGGGGGGCAGTCAATGAGCAGTTCTTC.

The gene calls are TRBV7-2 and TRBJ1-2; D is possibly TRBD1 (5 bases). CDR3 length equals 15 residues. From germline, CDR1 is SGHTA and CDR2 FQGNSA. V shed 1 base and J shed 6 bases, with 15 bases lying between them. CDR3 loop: CASSLVGAGNNGYTF. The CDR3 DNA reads TGTGCCAGCAGCTTAGTAGGTGCAGGGAATAATGGCTACACCTTC. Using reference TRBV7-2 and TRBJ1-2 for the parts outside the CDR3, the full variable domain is GAGVSQSPSNKVTEKGKDVELRCDPISGHTALYWYRQSLGQGLEFLIYFQGNSAPDKSGLPSDRFSAERTGGSVSTLTIQRTQQEDSAVYLCASSLVGAGNNGYTFGSGTRLTVV.

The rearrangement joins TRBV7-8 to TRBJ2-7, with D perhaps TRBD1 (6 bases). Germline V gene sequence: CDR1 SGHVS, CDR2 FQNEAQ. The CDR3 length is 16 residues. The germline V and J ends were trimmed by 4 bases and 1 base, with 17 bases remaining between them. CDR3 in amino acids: CASSSPWAGASYEQYF. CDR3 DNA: TGTGCCAGCAGCTCTCCTTGGGCAGGGGCTTCCTACGAGCAGTACTTC.

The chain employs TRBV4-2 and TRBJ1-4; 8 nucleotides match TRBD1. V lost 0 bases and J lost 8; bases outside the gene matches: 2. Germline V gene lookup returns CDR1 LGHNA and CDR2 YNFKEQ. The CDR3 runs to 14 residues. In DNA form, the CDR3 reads TGTGCCAGCAGCCAAGACAGGGACAGGGAAAAACTGTTTTTT. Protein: CASSQDRDREKLFF.

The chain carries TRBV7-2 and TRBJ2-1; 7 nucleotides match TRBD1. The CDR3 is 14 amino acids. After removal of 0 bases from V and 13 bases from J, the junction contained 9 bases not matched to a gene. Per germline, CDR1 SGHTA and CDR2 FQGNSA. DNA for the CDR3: TGTGCCAGCAGCTTAGCGTCGGGTACAGGGGAACAGTTCTTC. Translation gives CASSLASGTGEQFF. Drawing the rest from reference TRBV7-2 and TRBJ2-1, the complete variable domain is GAGVSQSPSNKVTEKGKDVELRCDPISGHTALYWYRQSLGQGLEFLIYFQGNSAPDKSGLPSDRFSAERTGGSVSTLTIQRTQQEDSAVYLCASSLASGTGEQFFGPGTRLTVL.

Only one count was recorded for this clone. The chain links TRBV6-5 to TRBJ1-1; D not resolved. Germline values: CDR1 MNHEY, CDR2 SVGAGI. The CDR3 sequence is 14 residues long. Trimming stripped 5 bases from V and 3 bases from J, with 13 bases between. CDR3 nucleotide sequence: TGTGCCAGCAGTCGTCAAGATAGTGACACTGAAGCTTTCTTT. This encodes CASSRQDSDTEAFF.

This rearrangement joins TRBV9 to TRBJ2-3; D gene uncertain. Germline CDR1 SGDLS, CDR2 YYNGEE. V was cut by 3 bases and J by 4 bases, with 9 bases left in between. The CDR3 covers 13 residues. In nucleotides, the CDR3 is TGTGCCAGCAGCGCTCCCAGATCAGATACGCAGTATTTT. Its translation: CASSAPRSDTQYF.

DNA of the CDR3: TGTGCCAGTAGTCCTAGAGATTGTTTCTTT. Its protein is CASSPRDCFF. The rearrangement joins TRBV19 to TRBJ1-1, with unresolved D. The germline V gene encodes CDR1 LNHDA and CDR2 SQIVND (reference sequence). CDR3 length: 10 amino acids. V lost 5 bases and J 13 bases, leaving 11 bases between the germline ends.

CDR3 coding DNA: TGCAGCGTTGAACGGGGGACCTACAATGAGCAGTTCTTC. As protein: CSVERGTYNEQFF. The rearrangement links TRBV29-1 to TRBJ2-1; the D gene is possibly TRBD2 (6 bases). This CDR3 is built from 13 residues. With 2 bases removed from V and 2 bases from J, the gap between germline ends came to 7 bases. Germline V gene data show CDR1 as SQVTM and CDR2 as ANQGSEA.

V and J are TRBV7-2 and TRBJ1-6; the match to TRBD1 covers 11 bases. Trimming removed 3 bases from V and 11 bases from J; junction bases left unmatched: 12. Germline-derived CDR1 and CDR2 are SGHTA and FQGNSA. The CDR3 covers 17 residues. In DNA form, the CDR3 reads TGTGCCAGCAGCTTCCGGGACAGGGGGGCCCTAGGGGCACCCCTCCACTTT. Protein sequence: CASSFRDRGALGAPLHF. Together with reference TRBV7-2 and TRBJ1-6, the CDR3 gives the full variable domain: GAGVSQSPSNKVTEKGKDVELRCDPISGHTALYWYRQSLGQGLEFLIYFQGNSAPDKSGLPSDRFSAERTGGSVSTLTIQRTQQEDSAVYLCASSFRDRGALGAPLHFGNGTRLTVT.

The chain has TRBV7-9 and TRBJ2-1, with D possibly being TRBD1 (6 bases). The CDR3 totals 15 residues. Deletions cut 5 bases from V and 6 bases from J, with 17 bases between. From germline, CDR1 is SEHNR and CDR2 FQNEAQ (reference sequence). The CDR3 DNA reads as TGTGCCAGCAGCCGGTGGGGTACAGGGATCAATGAGCAGTTCTTC. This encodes CASSRWGTGINEQFF.

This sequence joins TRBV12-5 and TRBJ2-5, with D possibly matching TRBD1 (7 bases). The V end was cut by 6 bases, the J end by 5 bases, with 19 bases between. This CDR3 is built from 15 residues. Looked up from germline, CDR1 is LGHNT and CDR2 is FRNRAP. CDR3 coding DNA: TGTGCTAGTGGGCCCCAAGGGGGCGCGGGGGAGACCCAGTACTTC. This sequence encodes CASGPQGGAGETQYF.

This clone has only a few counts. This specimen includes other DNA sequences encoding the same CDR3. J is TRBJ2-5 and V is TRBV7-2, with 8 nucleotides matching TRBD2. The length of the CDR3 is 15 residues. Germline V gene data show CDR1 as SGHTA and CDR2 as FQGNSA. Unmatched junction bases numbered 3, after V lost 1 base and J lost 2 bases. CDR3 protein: CASSLGGGPQETQYF. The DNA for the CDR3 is TGTGCCAGCAGCTTAGGCGGGGGGCCACAAGAGACCCAGTACTTC.

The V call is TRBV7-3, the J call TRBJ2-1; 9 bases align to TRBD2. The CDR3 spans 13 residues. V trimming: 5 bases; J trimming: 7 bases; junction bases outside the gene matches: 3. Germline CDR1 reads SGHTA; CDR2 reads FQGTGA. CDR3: CASSVSGGNEQFF. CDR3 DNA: TGTGCCAGCAGCGTAAGCGGGGGGAATGAGCAGTTCTTC.

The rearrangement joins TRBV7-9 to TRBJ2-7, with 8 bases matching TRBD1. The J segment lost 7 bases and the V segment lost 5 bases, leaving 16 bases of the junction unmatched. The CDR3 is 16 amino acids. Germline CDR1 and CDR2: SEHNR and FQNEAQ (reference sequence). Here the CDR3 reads CASSAATGTGRREQYF. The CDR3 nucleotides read TGTGCCAGCAGCGCCGCTACCGGGACAGGACGGCGGGAGCAGTACTTC. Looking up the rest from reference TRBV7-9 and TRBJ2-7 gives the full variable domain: DTGVSQNPRHKITKRGQNVTFRCDPISEHNRLYWYRQTLGQGPEFLTYFQNEAQLEKSRLLSDRFSAERPKGSFSTLEIQRTEQGDSAMYLCASSAATGTGRREQYFGPGTRLTVT.